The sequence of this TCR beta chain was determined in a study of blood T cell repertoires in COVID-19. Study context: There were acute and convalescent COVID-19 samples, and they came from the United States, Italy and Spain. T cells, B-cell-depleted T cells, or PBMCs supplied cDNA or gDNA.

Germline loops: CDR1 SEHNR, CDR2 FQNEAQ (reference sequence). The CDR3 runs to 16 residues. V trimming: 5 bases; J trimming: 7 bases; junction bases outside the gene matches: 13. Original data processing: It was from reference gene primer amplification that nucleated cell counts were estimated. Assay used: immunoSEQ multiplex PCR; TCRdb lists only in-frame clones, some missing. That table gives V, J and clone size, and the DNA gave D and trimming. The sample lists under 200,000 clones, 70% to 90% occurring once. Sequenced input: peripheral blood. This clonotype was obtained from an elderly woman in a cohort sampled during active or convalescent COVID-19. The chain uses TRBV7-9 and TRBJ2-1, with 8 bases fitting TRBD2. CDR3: CASSRHGGARGNEQFF. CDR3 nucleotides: TGTGCCAGCAGCCGTCACGGGGGGGCCAGGGGTAATGAGCAGTTCTTC.